The T cell receptor beta chain described here comes from a study of blood T cell repertoires in COVID-19. Across the whole study: PBMCs, B-cell-depleted T cells, or T cells provided the cDNA or gDNA that made up the material.

Grouping used clinical history reported by participants in a survey and questionnaire. This clone showed up just a few times. The CDR3 runs 11 residues. V dropped 3 bases and J dropped 6 bases, with 6 bases sitting between them. Germline V CDR1 and CDR2: WSHSY, SAAADI. Only in-frame clones appear in the TCRdb table, and some are missing; sequencing was by immunoSEQ multiplex PCR. This table has some 250,000 clones, around 87% appearing once. The sequencing input was PBMCs or T cells enriched from blood (not recorded which). The rearrangement joins TRBV10-2 to TRBJ2-7; D unresolved. This sequence was found in a woman in her thirties or forties with acute COVID-19. CDR3 DNA: TGCGCCAGCAGTGAATTCGGCGAGCAGTACTTC. It encodes CASSEFGEQYF.